This T cell receptor beta chain was recovered during a study of T cells in Graves' hyperthyroidism and ophthalmopathy. Patients aged 18 to 65 had newly diagnosed hyperthyroidism that had lasted under 2 months. It was RNA transcripts that yielded the amplified TCR beta CDR3 regions. The TCR CDR3 was amplified in a first-round RT-PCR using the HTBI primer set. TCRdb re-derived calls from the multiplex PCR reads in MiXCR, one entry per CDR3 protein. The sample comprises about 210,000 distinct CDR3 sequences, 17% of which are singletons, and around 52% rests with the top ten. This clonotype qualifies as medium-sized. What it binds is unknown. There are 13 residues in the CDR3. V gave up 0 bases and J gave up 0 bases, with 3 bases separating them. Germline-derived CDR1 and CDR2 are SGHVS and FQNEAQ. Study-wide results and limits: The model made its ophthalmopathy prediction, and onset followed a median about 5.9 months later.

The rearrangement joins TRBV7-8 to TRBJ2-7; D is ambiguous. Input material: blood. This receptor was identified in a man aged 50 to 60 with Graves' hyperthyroidism. The CDR3 nucleotides read TGTGCCAGCAGCTTAGCGTACTCCTACGAGCAGTACTTC. Translation: CASSLAYSYEQYF. The full variable domain, completed using reference TRBV7-8 and TRBJ2-7, is GAGVSQSPRYKVAKRGQDVALRCDPISGHVSLFWYQQALGQGPEFLTYFQNEAQLDKSGLPSDRFFAERPEGSVSTLKIQRTQQEDSAVYLCASSLAYSYEQYFGPGTRLTVT.